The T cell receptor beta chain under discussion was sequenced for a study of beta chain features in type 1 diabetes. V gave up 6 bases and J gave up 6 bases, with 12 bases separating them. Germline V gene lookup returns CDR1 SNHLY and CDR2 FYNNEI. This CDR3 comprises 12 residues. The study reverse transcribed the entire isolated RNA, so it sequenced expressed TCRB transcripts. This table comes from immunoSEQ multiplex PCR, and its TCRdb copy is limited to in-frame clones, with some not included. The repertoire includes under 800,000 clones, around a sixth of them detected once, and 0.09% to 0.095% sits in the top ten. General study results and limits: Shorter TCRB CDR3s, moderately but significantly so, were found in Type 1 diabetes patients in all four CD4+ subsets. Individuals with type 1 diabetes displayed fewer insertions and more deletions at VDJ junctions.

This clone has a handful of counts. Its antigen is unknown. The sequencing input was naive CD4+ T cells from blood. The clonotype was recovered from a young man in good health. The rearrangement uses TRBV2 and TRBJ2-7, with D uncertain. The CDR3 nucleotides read TGTGCCAGCAGAGCTAGTGTAGGCGAGCAGTACTTC. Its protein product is CASRASVGEQYF.